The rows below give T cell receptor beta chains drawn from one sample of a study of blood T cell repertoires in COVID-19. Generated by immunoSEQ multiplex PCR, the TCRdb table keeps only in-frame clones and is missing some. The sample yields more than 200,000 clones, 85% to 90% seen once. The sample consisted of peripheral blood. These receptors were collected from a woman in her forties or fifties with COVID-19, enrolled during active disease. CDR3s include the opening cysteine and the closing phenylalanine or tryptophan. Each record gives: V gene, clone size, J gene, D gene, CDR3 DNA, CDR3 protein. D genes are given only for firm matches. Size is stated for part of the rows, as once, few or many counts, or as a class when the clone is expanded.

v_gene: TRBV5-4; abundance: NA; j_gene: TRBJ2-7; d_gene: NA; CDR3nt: TGTGCCAGCAGCTTGGCCGCGAAGGGGAACTACGAGCAGTACTTC; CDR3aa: CASSLAAKGNYEQYF
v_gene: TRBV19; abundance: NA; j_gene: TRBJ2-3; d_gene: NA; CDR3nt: TGTGCCAGTATGGGCCTCCTGTTACAGGGCCCAGATACGCAGTATTTT; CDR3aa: CASMGLLLQGPDTQYF
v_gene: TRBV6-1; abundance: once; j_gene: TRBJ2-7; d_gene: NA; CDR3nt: TGTGCCAGCAGTGAGCGGGGACCCTACGAGCAGTACTTC; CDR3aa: CASSERGPYEQYF
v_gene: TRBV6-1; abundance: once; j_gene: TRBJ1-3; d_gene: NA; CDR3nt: TGTGCCAGCAGTGAACAGGGAGGAAACACCATATATTTT; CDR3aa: CASSEQGGNTIYF
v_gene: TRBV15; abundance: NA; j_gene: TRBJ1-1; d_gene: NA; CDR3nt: TGTGCCACCAGCAGAGATGCGTTGAACACTGAAGCTTTCTTT; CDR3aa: CATSRDALNTEAFF
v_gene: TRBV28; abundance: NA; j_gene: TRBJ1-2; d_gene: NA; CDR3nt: TGTGCCAGCAGTTCTTATGGCTACACCTTC; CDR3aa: CASSSYGYTF
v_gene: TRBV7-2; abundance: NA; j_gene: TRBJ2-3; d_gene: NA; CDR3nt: TGTGCCAGCAGCTTAGCGTCAGCGGATATTAGGACAGATACGCAGTATTTT; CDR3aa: CASSLASADIRTDTQYF
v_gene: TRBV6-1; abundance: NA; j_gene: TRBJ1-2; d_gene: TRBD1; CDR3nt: TGTGCCAGCAGTGAATTTGGGGGACAGGGGGCTCGAGGCTACACCTTC; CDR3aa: CASSEFGGQGARGYTF
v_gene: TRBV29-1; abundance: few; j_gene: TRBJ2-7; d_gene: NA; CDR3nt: TGCAGCGTTCGTCTACCTACAGGGAACGAGCAGTACTTC; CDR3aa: CSVRLPTGNEQYF
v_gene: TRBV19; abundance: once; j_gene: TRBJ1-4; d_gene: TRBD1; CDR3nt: TGTGCCAGTAGTACGACAGGGGGCGCAGTAAAACTGTTTTTT; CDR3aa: CASSTTGGAVKLFF
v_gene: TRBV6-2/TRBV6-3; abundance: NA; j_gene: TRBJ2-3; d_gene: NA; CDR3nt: TGTGCCAGCAGTTACTGGGAGGCGACCACAGATACGCAGTATTTT; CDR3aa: CASSYWEATTDTQYF
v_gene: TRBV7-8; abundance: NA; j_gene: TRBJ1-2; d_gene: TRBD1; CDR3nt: TGTGCCAGCAGCCCCGAGACAGGGGTGGGCTATGGCTACACCTTC; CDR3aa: CASSPETGVGYGYTF
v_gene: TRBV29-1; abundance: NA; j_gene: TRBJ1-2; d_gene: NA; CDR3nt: TGCAGCGCCTCCGGGGTCGGCTATGGCTACACCTTC; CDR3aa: CSASGVGYGYTF
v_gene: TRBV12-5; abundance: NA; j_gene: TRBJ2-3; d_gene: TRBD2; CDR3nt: TGTGCTAGTGGTTTGACGGCGGGGGGGCTAAGTACGCAGTATTTT; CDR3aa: CASGLTAGGLSTQYF
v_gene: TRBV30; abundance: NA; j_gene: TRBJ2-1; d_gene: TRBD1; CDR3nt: TGTGCCTGGGCCTCTCAGGGACAGGGGTCCAATGAGCAGTTCTTC; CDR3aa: CAWASQGQGSNEQFF
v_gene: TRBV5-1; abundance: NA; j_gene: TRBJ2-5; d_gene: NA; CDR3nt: TGCGCCAGCAGCTTGGCAGGGATCCAAGAGACCCAGTACTTC; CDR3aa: CASSLAGIQETQYF
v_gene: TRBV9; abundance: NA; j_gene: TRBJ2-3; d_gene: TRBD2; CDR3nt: TGTGCCAGCAGCCCTTACCAGCGGGGGCCAGGGGATACGCAGTATTTT; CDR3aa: CASSPYQRGPGDTQYF
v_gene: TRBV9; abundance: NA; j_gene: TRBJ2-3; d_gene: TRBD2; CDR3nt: TGTGCCAGCAGCCCTAGAGGATGGCGTAGCGGGGCCTCTAGCACAGATACGCAGTATTTT; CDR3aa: CASSPRGWRSGASSTDTQYF
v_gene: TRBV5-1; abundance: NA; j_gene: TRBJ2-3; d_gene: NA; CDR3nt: TGCGCCAGCAGTTCCGGAGCTGGGGCTAGCACAGATACGCAGTATTTT; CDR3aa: CASSSGAGASTDTQYF
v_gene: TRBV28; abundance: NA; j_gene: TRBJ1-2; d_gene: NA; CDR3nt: TGTGCCGTCCTACCGGGGAACTATGGCTACACCTTC; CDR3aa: CAVLPGNYGYTF
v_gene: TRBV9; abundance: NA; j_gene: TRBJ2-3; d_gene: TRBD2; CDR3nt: TGTGCCAGCAGCGTAGGGTCTAGCGGGGGTGGTACAGATACGCAGTATTTT; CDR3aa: CASSVGSSGGGTDTQYF
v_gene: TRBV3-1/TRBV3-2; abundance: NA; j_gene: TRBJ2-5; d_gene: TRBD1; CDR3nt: TGTGCCAGCAGCCAACTCGGACAGGGGGACTTGGAGACCCAGTACTTC; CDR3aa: CASSQLGQGDLETQYF
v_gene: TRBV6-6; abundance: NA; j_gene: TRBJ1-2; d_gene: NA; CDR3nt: TGTGCCAGCAGTTATAGGGAGGCAAGGTGGTACACCTTC; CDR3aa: CASSYREARWYTF
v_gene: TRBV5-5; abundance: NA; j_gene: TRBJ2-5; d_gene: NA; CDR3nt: TGTGCCAGCAGCTGGGGTACAGGGAACCAAGAGACCCAGTACTTC; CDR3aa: CASSWGTGNQETQYF
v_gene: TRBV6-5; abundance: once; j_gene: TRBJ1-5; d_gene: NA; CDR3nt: TGTGCCAGCATAATCCGGGGGTCAGGTCAGCCCCAGCATTTT; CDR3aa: CASIIRGSGQPQHF
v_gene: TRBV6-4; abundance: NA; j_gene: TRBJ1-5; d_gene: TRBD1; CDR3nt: TGTGCCAGCCGGACAGGGAATCGCAATCAGCCCCAGCATTTT; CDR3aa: CASRTGNRNQPQHF
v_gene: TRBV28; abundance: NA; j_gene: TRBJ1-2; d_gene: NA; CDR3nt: TGTGCCAGCAGCCTCGGGACTCCGAAAGGCTACACCTTC; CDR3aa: CASSLGTPKGYTF
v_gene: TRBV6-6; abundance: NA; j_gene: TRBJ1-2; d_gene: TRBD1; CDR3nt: TGTGCCAGCAGCCAGGGACAGAGGATTCTCTATGGCTACACCTTC; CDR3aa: CASSQGQRILYGYTF
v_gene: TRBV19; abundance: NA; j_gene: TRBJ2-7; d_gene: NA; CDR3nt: TGTGCCAGTAGTCTGGGGGAGGACGAGCAGTACTTC; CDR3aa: CASSLGEDEQYF
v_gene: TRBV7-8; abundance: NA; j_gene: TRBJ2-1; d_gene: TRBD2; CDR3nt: TGTGCCAGCAGCTTAGTTCTGGGACAAGCGGGGGGATACAATGAGCAGTTCTTC; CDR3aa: CASSLVLGQAGGYNEQFF
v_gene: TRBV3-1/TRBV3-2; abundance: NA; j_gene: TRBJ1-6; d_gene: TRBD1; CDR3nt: TGTGCCAGCAGCCAACCGACAGGGGGGGGACCCCTCCACTTT; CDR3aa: CASSQPTGGGPLHF
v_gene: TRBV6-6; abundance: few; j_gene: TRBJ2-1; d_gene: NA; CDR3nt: TGTGCCAGCAGTTATCGGGAGCGAGGCAATGAGCAGTTCTTC; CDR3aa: CASSYRERGNEQFF
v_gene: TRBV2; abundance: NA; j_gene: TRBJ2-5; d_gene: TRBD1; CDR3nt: TGTGCCAGCAGTGAAGGAGGGACAGGGATGGAGACCCAGTACTTC; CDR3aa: CASSEGGTGMETQYF
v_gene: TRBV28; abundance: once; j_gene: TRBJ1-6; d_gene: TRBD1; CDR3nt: TGTGCCAGCATCCTCCAGGGGGTAGGGTCACCCCTCCACTTT; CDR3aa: CASILQGVGSPLHF
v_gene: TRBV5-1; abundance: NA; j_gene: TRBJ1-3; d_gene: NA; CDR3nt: TGCGCCAGCAGCTTGGACTCCTCTGGAAACACCATATATTTT; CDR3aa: CASSLDSSGNTIYF
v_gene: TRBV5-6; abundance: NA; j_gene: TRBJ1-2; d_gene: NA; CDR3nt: TGTGCCAGCAGCTTAGAAGCGGGTAACGGCTACACCTTC; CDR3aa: CASSLEAGNGYTF
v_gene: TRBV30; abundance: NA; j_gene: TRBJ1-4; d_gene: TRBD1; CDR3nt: TGTGCCTGGCTCCGGGACAGCGCTAATGAAAAACTGTTTTTT; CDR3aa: CAWLRDSANEKLFF
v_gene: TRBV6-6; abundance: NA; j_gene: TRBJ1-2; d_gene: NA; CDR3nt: TGTGCCAGCAGCCCTGTGGGGGCTGGGTATGGCTACACCTTC; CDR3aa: CASSPVGAGYGYTF
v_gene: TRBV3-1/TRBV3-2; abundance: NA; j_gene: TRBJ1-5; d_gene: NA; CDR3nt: TGTGCCAGCAGCCAAGACAGGGGATCCAATCAGCCCCAGCATTTT; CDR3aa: CASSQDRGSNQPQHF
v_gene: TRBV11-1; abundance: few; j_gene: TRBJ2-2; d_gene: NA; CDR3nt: TGTGCCAGCATCGGAAGAGGAAACACCGGGGAGCTGTTTTTT; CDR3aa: CASIGRGNTGELFF
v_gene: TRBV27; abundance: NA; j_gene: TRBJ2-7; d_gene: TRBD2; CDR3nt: TGTGCCAGCAGTTTAATAGCGGGGGGGCGCGAGCAGTACTTC; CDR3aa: CASSLIAGGREQYF
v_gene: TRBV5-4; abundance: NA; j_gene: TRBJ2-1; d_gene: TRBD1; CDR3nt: TGTGCCAGCAGGACCCGGGACAGGGGGCGGCATGAGCAGTTCTTC; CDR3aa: CASRTRDRGRHEQFF
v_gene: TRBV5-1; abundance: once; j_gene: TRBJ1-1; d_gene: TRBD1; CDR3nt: TGCGCCAGCAGCTTAGGACAGGGGGTTTTAACTGAAGCTTTCTTT; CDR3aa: CASSLGQGVLTEAFF
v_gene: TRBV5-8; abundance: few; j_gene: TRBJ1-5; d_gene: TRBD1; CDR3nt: TGTGCCAGCAGCAGGGAAATGGACAGGGGGCGAGGACAGCCCCAGCATTTT; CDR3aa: CASSREMDRGRGQPQHF
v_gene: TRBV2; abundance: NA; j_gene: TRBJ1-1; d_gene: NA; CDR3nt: TGTGCCAGCAGTGAGTGGCCTGGGGGCCCTGAAGCTTTCTTT; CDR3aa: CASSEWPGGPEAFF
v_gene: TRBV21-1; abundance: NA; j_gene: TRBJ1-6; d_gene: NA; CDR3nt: TGTGCCAGCAGCCCGGTAGGGAGTTATAATTCACCCCTCCACTTT; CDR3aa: CASSPVGSYNSPLHF
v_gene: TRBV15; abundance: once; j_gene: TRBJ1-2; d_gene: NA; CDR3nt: TGTGCCACCAGCAGAGATATAGGCGGGTCCTACACCTTC; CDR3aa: CATSRDIGGSYTF
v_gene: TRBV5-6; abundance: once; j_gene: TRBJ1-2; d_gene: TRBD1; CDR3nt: TGTGCCAGCAGCTTGGGGACAGGGGTGTTGTACGGCTACACCTTC; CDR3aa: CASSLGTGVLYGYTF
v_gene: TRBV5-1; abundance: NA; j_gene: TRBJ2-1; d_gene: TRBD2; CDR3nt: TGCGCCAGCAGCTTAAGCGGGGCCGCATACAATGAGCAGTTCTTC; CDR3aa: CASSLSGAAYNEQFF
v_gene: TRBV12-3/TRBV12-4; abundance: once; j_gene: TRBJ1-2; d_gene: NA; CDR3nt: TGTGCCAGCAGTTTGGGAGGGCATGGCTACACCTTC; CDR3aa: CASSLGGHGYTF
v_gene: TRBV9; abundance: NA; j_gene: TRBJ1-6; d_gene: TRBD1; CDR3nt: TGTGCCAGCAGCGTAGACGGGGACAGTCTCCACTTT; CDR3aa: CASSVDGDSLHF
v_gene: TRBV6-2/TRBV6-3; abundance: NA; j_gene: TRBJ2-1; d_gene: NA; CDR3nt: NA; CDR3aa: CASSSSFKQFF
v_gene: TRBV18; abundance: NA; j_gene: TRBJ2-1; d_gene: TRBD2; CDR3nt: TGTGCCAGCTCGACTAGCGGCGCCCAAAGCTCCTACAATGAGCAGTTCTTC; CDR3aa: CASSTSGAQSSYNEQFF
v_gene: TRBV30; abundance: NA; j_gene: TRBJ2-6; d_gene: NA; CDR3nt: TGTGCCTGGAGTGTACGGGAGAACCCCTGGGGCTCTGGGGCCAACGTCCTGACTTTC; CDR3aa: CAWSVRENPWGSGANVLTF
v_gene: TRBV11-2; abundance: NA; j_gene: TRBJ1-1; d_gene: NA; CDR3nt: TGTGCCAGCAGGGTTGACGGGGACACTGAAGCTTTCTTT; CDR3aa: CASRVDGDTEAFF